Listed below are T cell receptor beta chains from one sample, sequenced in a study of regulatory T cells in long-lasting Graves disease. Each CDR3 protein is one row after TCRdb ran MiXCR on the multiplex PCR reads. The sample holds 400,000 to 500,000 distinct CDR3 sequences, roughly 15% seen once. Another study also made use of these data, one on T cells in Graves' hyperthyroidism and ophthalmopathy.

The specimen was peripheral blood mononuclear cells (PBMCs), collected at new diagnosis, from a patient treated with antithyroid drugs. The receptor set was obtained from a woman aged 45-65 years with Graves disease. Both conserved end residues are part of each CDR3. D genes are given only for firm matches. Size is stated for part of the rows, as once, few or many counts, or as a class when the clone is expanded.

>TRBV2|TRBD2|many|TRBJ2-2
CASTLAGGYTGELFF
TGTGCCAGCACCCTGGCGGGAGGCTACACCGGGGAGCTGTTTTTT
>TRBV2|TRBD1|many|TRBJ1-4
CASSEEQGGEKLFF
TGTGCCAGCAGTGAAGAACAGGGGGGAGAAAAACTGTTTTTT
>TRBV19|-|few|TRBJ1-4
CASRRSATNEKLFF
TGTGCCAGTAGGCGGAGTGCAACTAATGAAAAACTGTTTTTT
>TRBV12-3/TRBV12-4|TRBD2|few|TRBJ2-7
CASSLGSAGDYEQYF
TGTGCCAGCAGTTTAGGATCAGCGGGAGACTACGAGCAGTACTTC
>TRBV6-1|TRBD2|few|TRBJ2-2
CASVRTSFTGELFF
TGTGCCAGCGTGAGGACTAGTTTCACCGGGGAGCTGTTTTTT
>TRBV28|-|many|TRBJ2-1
CASSPLHRVGNEQFF
TGTGCCAGCAGTCCTCTCCACAGGGTTGGCAATGAGCAGTTCTTC
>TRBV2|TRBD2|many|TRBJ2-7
CASSPASGTSGNFYEQYF
TGTGCCAGCAGTCCGGCCTCCGGGACTAGCGGGAACTTCTACGAGCAGTACTTC
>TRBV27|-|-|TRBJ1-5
CASRPRTDNSNQPQHF
TGTGCCAGCAGACCCAGGACAGATAATAGCAATCAGCCCCAGCATTTT
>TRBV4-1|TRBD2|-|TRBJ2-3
CASSQDPSGKNDHPTDTQYF
TGCGCCAGCAGCCAAGATCCTAGCGGGAAAAACGACCACCCCACAGATACGCAGTATTTT
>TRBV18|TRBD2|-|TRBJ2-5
CASSPPGLGTGGETQYF
TGTGCCAGCTCACCACCGGGGCTTGGTACGGGAGGTGAGACCCAGTACTTC
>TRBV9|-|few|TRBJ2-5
CASSVGGLETQYF
TGTGCCAGCAGCGTGGGGGGCTTGGAGACCCAGTACTTC
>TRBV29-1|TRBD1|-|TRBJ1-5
CSVGTGRFDQPQHF
TGCAGCGTTGGGACAGGGCGATTTGATCAGCCCCAGCATTTT
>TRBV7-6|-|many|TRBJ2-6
CASSFGETDSGANVLTF
TGTGCCAGCAGCTTCGGGGAGACGGACTCTGGGGCCAACGTCCTGACTTTC
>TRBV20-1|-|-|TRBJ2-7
CSVTQGDSYEQYF
TGCAGTGTCACACAGGGAGATTCCTACGAGCAGTACTTC
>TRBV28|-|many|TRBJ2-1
CASSLPADSYNEQFF
TGTGCCAGCAGTTTACCAGCGGACAGCTACAATGAGCAGTTCTTC
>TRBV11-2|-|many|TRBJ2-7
CASSPRVARNEQYF
TGTGCCAGCAGCCCTCGTGTGGCTAGGAACGAGCAGTACTTC
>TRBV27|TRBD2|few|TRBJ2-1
CASSPRTSETYNEQFF
TGTGCCAGCAGTCCAAGGACTAGCGAGACCTACAATGAGCAGTTCTTC
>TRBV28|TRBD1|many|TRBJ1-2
CASRGPTGGAYGYTF
TGTGCCAGCAGGGGACCAACAGGGGGCGCCTATGGCTACACCTTC
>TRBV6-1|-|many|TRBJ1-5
CASMGKASYQPQHF
TGTGCCAGCATGGGCAAAGCGAGTTATCAGCCCCAGCATTTT
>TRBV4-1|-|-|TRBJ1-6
CASSQGGGNSPLHF
TGCGCCAGCAGCCAAGGGGGCGGTAATTCACCCCTCCACTTT
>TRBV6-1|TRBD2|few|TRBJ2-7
CASSASGSPGEQYF
TGTGCCAGCAGTGCTAGCGGGAGCCCCGGGGAGCAGTACTTC
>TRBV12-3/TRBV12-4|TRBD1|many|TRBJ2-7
CASSSPGQGAGEQYF
TGTGCCAGCAGCTCACCGGGACAGGGGGCAGGCGAGCAGTACTTC
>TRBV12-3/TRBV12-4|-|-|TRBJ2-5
CASSLDPRDQYF
TGTGCCAGCAGTTTAGACCCAAGAGACCAGTACTTC
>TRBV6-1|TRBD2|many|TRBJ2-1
CASRDSSGRFEQFF
TGTGCCAGCAGAGATTCTAGCGGGAGGTTTGAGCAGTTCTTC
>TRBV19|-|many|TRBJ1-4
CASSPSDRLNEKLFF
TGTGCCAGCAGCCCCTCTGACAGGCTGAATGAAAAACTGTTTTTT
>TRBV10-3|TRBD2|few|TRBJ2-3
CAISESPGLAGTDTQYF
TGTGCCATCAGTGAGTCGCCTGGACTAGCGGGCACAGATACGCAGTATTTT
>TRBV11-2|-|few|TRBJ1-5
CASSLTPGSNQPQHF
TGTGCCAGCAGCCTAACACCGGGGAGCAATCAGCCCCAGCATTTT
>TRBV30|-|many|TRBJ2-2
CAWRRGTGELFF
TGTGCCTGGAGGAGGGGGACCGGGGAGCTGTTTTTT
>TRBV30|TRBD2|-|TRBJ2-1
CAWSSRMSGRVHEQFF
TGTGCCTGGAGCTCTCGGATGAGCGGGAGAGTACATGAGCAGTTCTTC